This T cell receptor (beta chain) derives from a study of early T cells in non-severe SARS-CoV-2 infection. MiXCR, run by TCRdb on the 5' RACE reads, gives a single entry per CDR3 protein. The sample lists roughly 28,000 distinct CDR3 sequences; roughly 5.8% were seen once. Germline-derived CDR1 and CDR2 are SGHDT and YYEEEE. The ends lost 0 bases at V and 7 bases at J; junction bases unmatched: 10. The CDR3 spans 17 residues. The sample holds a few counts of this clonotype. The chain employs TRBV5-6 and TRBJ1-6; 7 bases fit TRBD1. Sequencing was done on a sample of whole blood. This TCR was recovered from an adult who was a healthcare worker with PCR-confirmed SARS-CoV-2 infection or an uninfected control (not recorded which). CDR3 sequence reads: CASSLVSLTGTNSPLHF. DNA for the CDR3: TGTGCCAGCAGCTTGGTTTCTTTGACAGGGACAAATTCACCCCTCCACTTT.